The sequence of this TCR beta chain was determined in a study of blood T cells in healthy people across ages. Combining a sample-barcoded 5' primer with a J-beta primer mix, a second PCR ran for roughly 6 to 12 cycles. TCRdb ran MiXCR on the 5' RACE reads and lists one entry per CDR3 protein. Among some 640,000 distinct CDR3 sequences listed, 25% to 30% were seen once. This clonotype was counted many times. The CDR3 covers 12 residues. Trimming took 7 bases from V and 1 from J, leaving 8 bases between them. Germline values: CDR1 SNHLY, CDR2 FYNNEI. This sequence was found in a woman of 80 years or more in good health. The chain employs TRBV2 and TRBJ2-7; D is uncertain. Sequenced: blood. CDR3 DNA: TGTGCCAGCAAAGAGGCTTCCTACGAGCAGTACTTC. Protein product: CASKEASYEQYF.